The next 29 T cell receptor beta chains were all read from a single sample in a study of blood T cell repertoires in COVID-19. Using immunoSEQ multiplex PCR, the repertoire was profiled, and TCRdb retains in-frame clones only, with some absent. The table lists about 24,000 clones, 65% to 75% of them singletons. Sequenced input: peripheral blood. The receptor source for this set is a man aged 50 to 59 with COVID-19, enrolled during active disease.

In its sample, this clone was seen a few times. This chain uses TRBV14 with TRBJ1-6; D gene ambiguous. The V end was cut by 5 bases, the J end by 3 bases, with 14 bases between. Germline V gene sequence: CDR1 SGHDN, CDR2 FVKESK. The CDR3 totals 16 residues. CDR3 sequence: CASSGPRGNYNSPLHF. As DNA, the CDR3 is TGTGCCAGCAGCGGACCCCGGGGAAACTATAATTCACCCCTCCACTTT.

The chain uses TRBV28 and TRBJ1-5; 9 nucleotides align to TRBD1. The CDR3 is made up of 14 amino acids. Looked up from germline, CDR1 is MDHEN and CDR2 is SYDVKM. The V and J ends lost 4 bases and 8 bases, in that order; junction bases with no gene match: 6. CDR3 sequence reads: CASSSGQGHEPQHF. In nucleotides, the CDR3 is TGTGCCAGCAGTTCGGGACAGGGACATGAGCCCCAGCATTTT.

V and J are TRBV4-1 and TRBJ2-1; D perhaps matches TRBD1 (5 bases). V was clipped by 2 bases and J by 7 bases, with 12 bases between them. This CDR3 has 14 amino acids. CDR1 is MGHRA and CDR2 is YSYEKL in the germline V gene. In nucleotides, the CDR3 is TGCGCCAGCAGCCAAAACGACAGTCCTAATGAGCAGTTCTTC. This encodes CASSQNDSPNEQFF.

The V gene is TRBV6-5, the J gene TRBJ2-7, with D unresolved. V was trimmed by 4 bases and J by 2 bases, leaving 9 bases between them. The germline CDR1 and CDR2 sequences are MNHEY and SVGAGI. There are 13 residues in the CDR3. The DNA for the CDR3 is TGTGCCAGCAGTTCTCGGTTGCCCTACGAGCAGTACTTC. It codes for CASSSRLPYEQYF.

CDR3 amino acids: CASSFAGTRTGELFF. For the CDR3, the DNA is TGTGCCAGCAGCTTCGCCGGGACTAGAACCGGGGAGCTGTTTTTT. The V call is TRBV9, the J call TRBJ2-2, with 8 bases aligning to TRBD2. Germline CDR1 is SGDLS and CDR2 is YYNGEE. The CDR3 loop spans 15 amino acids. V trimming: 4 bases; J trimming: 5 bases; junction bases outside the gene matches: 7.

CDR3: CASSLQGDYGYTF. The CDR3, as DNA: TGCGCCAGCAGCTTACAGGGGGACTATGGCTACACCTTC. The J gene is TRBJ1-2, the V gene TRBV5-1; 8 bases map to TRBD1. The CDR3 extends over 13 amino acids. After removal of 2 bases from V and 3 bases from J, the junction contained 0 bases not matched to a gene. Germline CDR1 reads SGHRS; CDR2 reads YFSETQ.

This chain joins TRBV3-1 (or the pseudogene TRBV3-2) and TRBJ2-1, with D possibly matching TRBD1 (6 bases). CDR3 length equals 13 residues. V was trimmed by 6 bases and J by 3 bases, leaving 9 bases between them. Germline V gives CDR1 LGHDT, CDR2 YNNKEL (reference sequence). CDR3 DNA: TGTGCCAGCAGTGCGACAGGCTACAATGAGCAGTTCTTC. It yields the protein CASSATGYNEQFF.

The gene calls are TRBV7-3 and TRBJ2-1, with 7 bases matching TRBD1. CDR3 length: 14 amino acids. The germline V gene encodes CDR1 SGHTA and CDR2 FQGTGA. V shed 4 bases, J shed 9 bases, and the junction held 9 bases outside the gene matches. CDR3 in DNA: TGTGCCAGCAGCTCCGCCCAGGGGGATGGTGAGCAGTTCTTC. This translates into CASSSAQGDGEQFF. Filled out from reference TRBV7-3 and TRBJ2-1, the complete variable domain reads GAGVSQTPSNKVTEKGKYVELRCDPISGHTALYWYRQSLGQGPEFLIYFQGTGAADDSGLPNDRFFAVRPEGSVSTLKIQRTERGDSAVYLCASSSAQGDGEQFFGPGTRLTVL.

The CDR3 loop is CASSSGTSGGADTQYF. The CDR3 DNA follows: TGTGCCAGCAGCTCGGGGACTAGCGGGGGTGCAGATACGCAGTATTTT. The chain uses TRBV7-2 and TRBJ2-3; 14 nucleotides line up with TRBD2. V lost 4 bases and J lost 4; bases outside the gene matches: 4. Germline CDR1 SGHTA, CDR2 FQGNSA. The CDR3 runs 16 residues.

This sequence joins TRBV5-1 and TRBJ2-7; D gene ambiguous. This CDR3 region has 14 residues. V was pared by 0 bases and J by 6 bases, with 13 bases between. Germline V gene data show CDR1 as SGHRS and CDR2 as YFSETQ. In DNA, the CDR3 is TGCGCCAGCAGCTTGGAAATGTTCAACGGCGAGCAGTACTTC. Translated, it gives CASSLEMFNGEQYF.

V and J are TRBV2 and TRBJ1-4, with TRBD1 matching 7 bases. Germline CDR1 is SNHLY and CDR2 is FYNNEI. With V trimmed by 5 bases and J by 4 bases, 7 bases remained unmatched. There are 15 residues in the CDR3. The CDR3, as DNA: TGTGCCAGCAGTTGGGACCGGGACAGTAATGAAAAACTGTTTTTT. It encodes CASSWDRDSNEKLFF.

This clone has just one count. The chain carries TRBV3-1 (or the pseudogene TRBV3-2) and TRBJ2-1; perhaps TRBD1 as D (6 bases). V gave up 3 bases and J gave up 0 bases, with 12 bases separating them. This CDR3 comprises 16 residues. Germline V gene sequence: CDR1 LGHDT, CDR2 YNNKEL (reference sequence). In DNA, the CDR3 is TGTGCCAGCAGCCACGCGAAGGACAGCTCCTACAATGAGCAGTTCTTC. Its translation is CASSHAKDSSYNEQFF.

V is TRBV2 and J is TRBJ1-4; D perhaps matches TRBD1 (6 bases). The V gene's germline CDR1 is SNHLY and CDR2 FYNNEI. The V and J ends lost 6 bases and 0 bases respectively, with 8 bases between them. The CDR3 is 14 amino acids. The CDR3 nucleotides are TGTGCCAGCAGCCACAGGGCAACTAATGAAAAACTGTTTTTT. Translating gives CASSHRATNEKLFF.

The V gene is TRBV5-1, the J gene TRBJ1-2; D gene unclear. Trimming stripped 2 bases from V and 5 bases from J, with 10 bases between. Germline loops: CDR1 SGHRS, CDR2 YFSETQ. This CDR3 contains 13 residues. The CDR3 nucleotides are TGCGCCAGCAGCTTCGTCAGAAATTATGGCTACACCTTC. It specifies CASSFVRNYGYTF.

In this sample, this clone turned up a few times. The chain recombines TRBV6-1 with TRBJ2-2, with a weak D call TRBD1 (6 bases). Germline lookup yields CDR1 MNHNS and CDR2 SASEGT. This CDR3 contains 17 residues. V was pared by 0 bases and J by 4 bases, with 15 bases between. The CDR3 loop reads CASSEALFQGSTGELFF. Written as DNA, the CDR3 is TGTGCCAGCAGTGAAGCGCTATTTCAGGGGTCCACCGGGGAGCTGTTTTTT.

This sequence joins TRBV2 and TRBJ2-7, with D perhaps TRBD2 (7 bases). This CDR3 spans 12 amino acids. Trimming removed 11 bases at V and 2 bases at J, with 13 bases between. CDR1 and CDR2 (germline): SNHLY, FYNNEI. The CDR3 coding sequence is TGTGCCGGGGGGGCCGATCCCTACGAGCAGTACTTC. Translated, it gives CAGGADPYEQYF.

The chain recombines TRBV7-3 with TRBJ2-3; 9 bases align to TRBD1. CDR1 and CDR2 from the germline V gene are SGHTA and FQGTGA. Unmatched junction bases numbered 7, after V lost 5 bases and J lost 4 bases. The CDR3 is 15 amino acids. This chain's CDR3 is CASSPTGGDADTQYF. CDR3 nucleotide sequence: TGTGCCAGCAGCCCAACAGGGGGCGACGCAGATACGCAGTATTTT.

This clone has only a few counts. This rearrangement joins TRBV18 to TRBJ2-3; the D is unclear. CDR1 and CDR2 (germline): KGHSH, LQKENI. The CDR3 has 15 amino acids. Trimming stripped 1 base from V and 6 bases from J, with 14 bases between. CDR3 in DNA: TGTGCCAGCTCACCACTGGGCATTGATCCCGATACGCAGTATTTT. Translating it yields CASSPLGIDPDTQYF. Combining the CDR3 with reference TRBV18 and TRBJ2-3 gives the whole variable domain NAGVMQNPRHLVRRRGQEARLRCSPMKGHSHVYWYRQLPEEGLKFMVYLQKENIIDESGMPKERFSAEFPKEGPSILRIQQVVRGDSAAYFCASSPLGIDPDTQYFGPGTRLTVL.

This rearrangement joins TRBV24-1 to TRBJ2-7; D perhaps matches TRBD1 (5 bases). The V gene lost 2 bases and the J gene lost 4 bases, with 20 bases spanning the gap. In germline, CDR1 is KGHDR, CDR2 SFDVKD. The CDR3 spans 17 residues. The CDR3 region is CATSDSLGAVREYEQYF. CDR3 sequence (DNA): TGTGCCACCAGTGATTCTCTTGGTGCGGTCAGGGAATACGAGCAGTACTTC.

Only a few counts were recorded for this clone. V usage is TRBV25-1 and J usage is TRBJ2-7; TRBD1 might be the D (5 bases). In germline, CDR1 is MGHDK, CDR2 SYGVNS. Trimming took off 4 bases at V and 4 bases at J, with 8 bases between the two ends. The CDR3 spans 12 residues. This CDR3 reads CASSGRQYEQYF. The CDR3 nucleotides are TGTGCCAGCAGTGGAAGACAGTACGAGCAGTACTTC.

Here the CDR3 reads CASKVDRGDGYTF. The CDR3 bases are TGTGCCAGCAAGGTTGACAGGGGTGATGGCTACACCTTC. This rearrangement joins TRBV2 to TRBJ1-2, with TRBD1 identical over 8 bases. Germline CDR1 and CDR2: SNHLY and FYNNEI. The CDR3 is 13 residues long. V was clipped by 7 bases and J by 6 bases; unmatched bases: 7. Full variable domain (missing parts from reference TRBV2 and TRBJ1-2): EPEVTQTPSHQVTQMGQEVILRCVPISNHLYFYWYRQILGQKVEFLVSFYNNEISEKSEIFDDQFSVERPDGSNFTLKIRSTKLEDSAMYFCASKVDRGDGYTFGSGTRLTVV.

CDR3 nucleotide sequence: TGTGCCAGCAGCTTAGGCGGGAGTCTGGGTGAGCAGTTCTTC. Translated, it gives CASSLGGSLGEQFF. This chain links TRBV7-9 with TRBJ2-1; 7 bases align to TRBD2. Germline CDR1 SEHNR, CDR2 FQNEAQ (reference sequence). Trimming at V came to 1 base and at J to 9 bases, leaving 6 bases not matched to a gene. This CDR3 region has 14 residues.

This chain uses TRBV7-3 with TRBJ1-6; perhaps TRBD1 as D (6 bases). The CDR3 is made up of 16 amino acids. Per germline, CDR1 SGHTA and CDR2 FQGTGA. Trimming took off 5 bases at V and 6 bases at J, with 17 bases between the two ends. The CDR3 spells CASSEQGLFGNSPLHF. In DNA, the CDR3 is TGTGCCAGCAGCGAACAGGGTTTGTTTGGTAATTCACCCCTCCACTTT.

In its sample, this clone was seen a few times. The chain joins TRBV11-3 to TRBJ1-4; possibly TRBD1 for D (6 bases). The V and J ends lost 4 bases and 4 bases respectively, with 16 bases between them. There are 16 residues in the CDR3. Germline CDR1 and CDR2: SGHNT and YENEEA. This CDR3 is CASSSAMAGDNEKLFF. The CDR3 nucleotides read TGTGCCAGCAGCTCCGCGATGGCAGGGGATAATGAAAAACTGTTTTTT. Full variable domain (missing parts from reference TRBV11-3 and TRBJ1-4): EAGVVQSPRYKIIEKKQPVAFWCNPISGHNTLYWYLQNLGQGPELLIRYENEEAVDDSQLPKDRFSAERLKGVDSTLKIQPAELGDSAVYLCASSSAMAGDNEKLFFGSGTQLSVL.

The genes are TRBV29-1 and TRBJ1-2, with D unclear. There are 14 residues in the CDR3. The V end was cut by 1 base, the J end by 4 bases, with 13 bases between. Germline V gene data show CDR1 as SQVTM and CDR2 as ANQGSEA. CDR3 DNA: TGCAGCGTTGAAGGGAGAGGGAGCTCCTATGGCTACACCTTC. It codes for CSVEGRGSSYGYTF. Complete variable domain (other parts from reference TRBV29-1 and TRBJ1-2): SAVISQKPSRDICQRGTSLTIQCQVDSQVTMMFWYRQQPGQSLTLIATANQGSEATYESGFVIDKFPISRPNLTFSTLTVSNMSPEDSSIYLCSVEGRGSSYGYTFGSGTRLTVV.

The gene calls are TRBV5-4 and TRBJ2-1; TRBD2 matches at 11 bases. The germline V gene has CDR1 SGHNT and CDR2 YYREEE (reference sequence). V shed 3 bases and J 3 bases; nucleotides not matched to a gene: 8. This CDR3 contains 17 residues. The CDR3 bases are TGTGCCAGCAGCTCGACTAGCGGGACAAGGGTCTACAATGAGCAGTTCTTC. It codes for CASSSTSGTRVYNEQFF.

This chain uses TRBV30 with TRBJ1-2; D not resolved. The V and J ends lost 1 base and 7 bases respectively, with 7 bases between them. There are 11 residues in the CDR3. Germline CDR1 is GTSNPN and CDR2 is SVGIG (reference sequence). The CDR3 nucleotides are TGTGCCTGGAGTGGTACGGTTGGCTACACCTTC. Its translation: CAWSGTVGYTF. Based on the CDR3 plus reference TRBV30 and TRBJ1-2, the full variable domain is SQTIHQWPATLVQPVGSPLSLECTVEGTSNPNLYWYRQAAGRGLQLLFYSVGIGQISSEVPQNLSASRPQDRQFILSSKKLLLSDSGFYLCAWSGTVGYTFGSGTRLTVV.

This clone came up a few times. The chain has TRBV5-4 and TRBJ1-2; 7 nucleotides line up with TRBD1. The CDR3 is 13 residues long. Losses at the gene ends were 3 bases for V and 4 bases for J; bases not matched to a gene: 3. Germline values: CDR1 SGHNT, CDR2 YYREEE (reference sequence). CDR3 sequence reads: CASSYDRAYGYTF. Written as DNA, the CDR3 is TGTGCCAGCAGCTATGACAGGGCCTATGGCTACACCTTC.

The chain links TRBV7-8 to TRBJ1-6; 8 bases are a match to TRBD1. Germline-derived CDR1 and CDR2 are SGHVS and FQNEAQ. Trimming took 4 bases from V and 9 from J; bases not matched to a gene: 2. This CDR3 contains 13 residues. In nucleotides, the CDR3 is TGTGCCAGCAGCTCAACAGGGGGTTCACCCCTCCACTTT. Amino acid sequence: CASSSTGGSPLHF.